These 29 T cell receptor beta chains were all obtained from the same sample, sequenced in a study of blood T cell repertoires in COVID-19. The repertoire was sequenced with immunoSEQ multiplex PCR; TCRdb's copy has only in-frame clones and lacks some. In the table there are 350,000 to 400,000 clones, 80% to 95% of which are singletons. Material for sequencing was PBMCs or T cells enriched from blood (not recorded which). The receptors were gathered from a middle-aged woman who had been exposed to COVID-19.

The chain joins TRBV18 to TRBJ1-5; maybe TRBD1 (6 bases). The germline V and J ends were trimmed by 5 bases and 4 bases, with 9 bases remaining between them. CDR1 KGHSH and CDR2 LQKENI come from the germline V gene. This CDR3 comprises 13 residues. The chain's CDR3 is CASSAGENQPQHF. The CDR3, as DNA: TGTGCCAGCTCAGCAGGGGAGAATCAGCCCCAGCATTTT.

This sequence joins TRBV5-1 and TRBJ2-3; 8 positions agree with TRBD2. Germline CDR1 and CDR2: SGHRS and YFSETQ. This CDR3 has 15 amino acids. V shed 5 bases and J 7 bases; nucleotides not matched to a gene: 12. CDR3 in amino acids: CASRPERGLFNTQYF. CDR3 DNA sequence: TGCGCCAGCAGACCAGAGCGGGGGCTCTTCAATACGCAGTATTTT.

V gene TRBV7-9 combines with J gene TRBJ1-4; a possible D gene is TRBD1 (6 bases). Looked up from germline, CDR1 is SEHNR and CDR2 is FQNEAQ (reference sequence). V lost 4 bases to trimming and J lost 8 bases, with 17 bases between them. This CDR3 has 15 amino acids. CDR3 in DNA: TGTGCCAGCAGCTCCCTCGGGGGGGCTTGGGAAAAACTGTTTTTT. Translation gives CASSSLGGAWEKLFF. Full variable domain (missing parts from reference TRBV7-9 and TRBJ1-4): DTGVSQNPRHKITKRGQNVTFRCDPISEHNRLYWYRQTLGQGPEFLTYFQNEAQLEKSRLLSDRFSAERPKGSFSTLEIQRTEQGDSAMYLCASSSLGGAWEKLFFGSGTQLSVL.

This sequence joins TRBV7-2 and TRBJ2-1, with 12 bases identical to TRBD1. After removal of 2 bases from V and 9 bases from J, the junction contained 5 bases not matched to a gene. The length of the CDR3 is 15 residues. Germline V gene lookup returns CDR1 SGHTA and CDR2 FQGNSA. This CDR3 reads CASSLMGQGAGEQFF. DNA for the CDR3: TGTGCCAGCAGCTTAATGGGACAGGGGGCGGGTGAGCAGTTCTTC.

The rearrangement links TRBV11-3 to TRBJ2-7, with D possibly matching TRBD1 (6 bases). Germline CDR1 SGHNT, CDR2 YENEEA. Trimming shortened V by 5 bases and J by 9 bases, and 11 bases separated the two germline ends. This CDR3 contains 11 residues. CDR3 protein: CASSLGQSQYF. DNA of the CDR3: TGTGCCAGCAGCCTTGGACAGTCGCAGTACTTC.

J is TRBJ2-7 and V is TRBV3-1 (or the pseudogene TRBV3-2); 10 positions agree with TRBD1. CDR3 size: 14 residues. The V and J ends lost 5 bases and 5 bases, in that order; junction bases with no gene match: 6. In germline, CDR1 is LGHDT, CDR2 YNNKEL (reference sequence). The CDR3 loop reads CASSSRDRGNEQYF. CDR3 sequence (DNA): TGTGCCAGCAGCTCACGGGACAGGGGTAACGAGCAGTACTTC.

The chain links TRBV6-4 to TRBJ2-1, with 9 bases identical to TRBD1. Germline V lookup: CDR1 MRHNA, CDR2 SNTAGT. The CDR3 length is 15 residues. Trimming removed 1 base from V and 9 bases from J; junction bases left unmatched: 7. The chain's CDR3 is CASSDFAGTGSEQFF. The DNA for the CDR3 is TGTGCCAGCAGTGACTTCGCCGGGACAGGGTCTGAGCAGTTCTTC.

The gene calls are TRBV5-1 and TRBJ2-5; 7 nucleotides line up with TRBD1. The CDR3 has 15 residues. After removal of 0 bases from V and 7 bases from J, the junction contained 9 bases not matched to a gene. The germline CDR1 and CDR2 sequences are SGHRS and YFSETQ. The CDR3 loop is CASSLGDRASRTQYF. CDR3 bases: TGCGCCAGCAGCTTGGGCGACAGGGCGTCGAGGACCCAGTACTTC.

The chain employs TRBV11-3 and TRBJ2-3, with TRBD2 matching 10 bases. The J segment lost 0 bases and the V segment lost 5 bases, leaving 11 bases of the junction unmatched. This CDR3 has 18 amino acids. Germline CDR1 and CDR2: SGHNT and YENEEA. The CDR3 protein is CASSPGLAVTFSTDTQYF. Written as DNA, the CDR3 is TGTGCCAGCAGCCCCGGACTAGCGGTGACTTTTAGCACAGATACGCAGTATTTT.

CDR3 sequence reads: CASSFRTGGSQAFF. CDR3 in DNA: TGTGCCAGCAGTTTTCGGACAGGGGGTTCTCAAGCTTTCTTT. V usage is TRBV27 and J usage is TRBJ1-1; 10 nucleotides agree with TRBD1. The V segment lost 3 bases and the J segment 9 bases; nucleotides outside the gene matches: 7. The CDR3 loop spans 14 amino acids. CDR1 is MNHEY, CDR2 SMNVEV, per germline (reference sequence).

The sample holds a few counts of this clone. The V call is TRBV18, the J call TRBJ1-5; D may be TRBD1 (5 bases). The germline V and J ends were trimmed by 5 bases and 8 bases, with 16 bases remaining between them. The CDR3 extends over 14 amino acids. Per the germline V gene, CDR1 is KGHSH and CDR2 is LQKENI. CDR3 protein: CASSSGRAPEPQHF. The CDR3 DNA follows: TGTGCCAGCTCATCAGGGAGGGCCCCAGAGCCCCAGCATTTT.

This chain joins TRBV10-1 and TRBJ2-1; D gene unclear. The V end was cut by 0 bases, the J end by 7 bases, with 13 bases between. CDR3 size: 15 residues. Germline V CDR1 and CDR2: WNHNN, SYGVQD (reference sequence). CDR3 loop: CASSESKSSTNEQFF. DNA of the CDR3: TGCGCCAGCAGTGAGTCGAAGAGTTCAACGAATGAGCAGTTCTTC.

This clone appeared a single time. V gene TRBV4-3 combines with J gene TRBJ1-1; D gene ambiguous. CDR3 length: 15 residues. Germline V gene sequence: CDR1 LGHNA, CDR2 YSLEER. V lost 0 bases, J lost 0 bases, and 8 bases lay in between. The chain's CDR3 is CASSQDMRVNTEAFF. DNA for the CDR3: TGCGCCAGCAGCCAAGATATGAGGGTGAACACTGAAGCTTTCTTT.

In its sample, this clone was seen once. This chain uses TRBV7-2 with TRBJ2-2; 7 bases align to TRBD1. CDR1 and CDR2 (germline): SGHTA, FQGNSA. J lost 4 bases, V lost 6 bases, and 11 bases had no gene match. The CDR3 has 16 residues. The CDR3 is CASSQGGKFTTGELFF. Written as DNA, the CDR3 is TGTGCCAGCAGTCAAGGGGGCAAGTTCACCACCGGGGAGCTGTTTTTT.

This chain uses TRBV6-5 with TRBJ2-1; D possibly corresponds to TRBD2 (5 bases). The CDR3 covers 12 residues. The germline V and J ends were trimmed by 5 bases and 6 bases, with 8 bases remaining between them. Germline V gene sequence: CDR1 MNHEY, CDR2 SVGAGI. The CDR3 loop is CASSLRGNEQFF. DNA for the CDR3: TGTGCCAGCAGTCTTCGGGGCAATGAGCAGTTCTTC.

J is TRBJ2-2 and V is TRBV7-9, with TRBD1 matching 7 bases. The V gene's germline CDR1 is SEHNR and CDR2 FQNEAQ (reference sequence). The CDR3 length is 15 residues. V lost 1 base, J lost 5 bases, and 4 bases stayed unmatched. The CDR3 loop reads CASSLEGAATGELFF. Written as DNA, the CDR3 is TGTGCCAGCAGCTTAGAGGGGGCGGCGACCGGGGAGCTGTTTTTT.

This rearrangement joins TRBV30 to TRBJ1-1; 7 nucleotides match TRBD1. Per the germline V gene, CDR1 is GTSNPN and CDR2 is SVGIG (reference sequence). V gave up 2 bases and J gave up 4 bases; unmatched junction bases: 7. There are 14 residues in the CDR3. The CDR3 protein is CAWSTNSGGTEAFF. In DNA, the CDR3 is TGTGCCTGGAGTACCAATTCAGGGGGCACTGAAGCTTTCTTT.

The CDR3: CSAGDSYGYTF. The CDR3 DNA sequence: TGCAGTGCGGGGGACAGCTATGGCTACACCTTC. This sequence joins TRBV20-1 and TRBJ1-2, with TRBD1 matching over 7 bases. The V gene end was trimmed by 6 bases and the J gene end by 4 bases; junction bases not matched to a gene: 2. The CDR3 is made up of 11 amino acids. The germline V gene encodes CDR1 DFQATT and CDR2 SNEGSKA (reference sequence).

CDR3 loop: CASSQGAQPRDYEQYF. CDR3 sequence (DNA): TGTGCCAGCAGCCAAGGTGCCCAACCGAGGGACTACGAGCAGTACTTC. The rearrangement links TRBV3-1 (or the pseudogene TRBV3-2) to TRBJ2-7, with D tentatively TRBD2 (5 bases). This CDR3 spans 16 amino acids. V was cut by 1 base and J by 3 bases, with 16 bases left in between. Germline values: CDR1 LGHDT, CDR2 YNNKEL (reference sequence).

The chain uses TRBV11-3 and TRBJ2-7; TRBD1 might be the D (6 bases). The CDR3 sequence is 14 residues long. The V gene's germline CDR1 is SGHNT and CDR2 YENEEA. V was trimmed by 2 bases and J by 2 bases, leaving 10 bases between them. The CDR3 region is CASSLRRTAYEQYF. The DNA of the CDR3 is TGTGCCAGCAGCTTACGCAGGACAGCCTACGAGCAGTACTTC. The full variable domain, with the rest looked up from reference TRBV11-3 and TRBJ2-7, is EAGVVQSPRYKIIEKKQPVAFWCNPISGHNTLYWYLQNLGQGPELLIRYENEEAVDDSQLPKDRFSAERLKGVDSTLKIQPAELGDSAVYLCASSLRRTAYEQYFGPGTRLTVT.

The chain employs TRBV15 and TRBJ2-7, with D hard to call. Trimming pared 0 bases from V and 3 bases from J, leaving 15 bases between. Per the germline V gene, CDR1 is LNHNV and CDR2 is YYDKDF (reference sequence). The CDR3 consists of 16 residues. CDR3 nucleotide sequence: TGTGCCACCAGCAGAGACTTCCGGCAGGTGGGCTACGAGCAGTACTTC. Its protein product is CATSRDFRQVGYEQYF. Based on the CDR3 plus reference TRBV15 and TRBJ2-7, the full variable domain is DAMVIQNPRYQVTQFGKPVTLSCSQTLNHNVMYWYQQKSSQAPKLLFHYYDKDFNNEADTPDNFQSRRPNTSFCFLDIRSPGLGDTAMYLCATSRDFRQVGYEQYFGPGTRLTVT.

The chain is built from TRBV11-1 and TRBJ1-5, with a possible D match to TRBD1 (6 bases). V was clipped by 2 bases and J by 9 bases, with 17 bases between them. CDR1 is SGHAT and CDR2 is FQDESV in the germline V gene (reference sequence). This CDR3 has 15 amino acids. This chain's CDR3 is CASSLNTRGERPQHF. The CDR3 bases are TGTGCCAGCAGCTTAAATACCAGGGGTGAACGGCCCCAGCATTTT. Variable domain in full (rest from reference TRBV11-1 and TRBJ1-5): EAEVAQSPRYKITEKSQAVAFWCDPISGHATLYWYRQILGQGPELLVQFQDESVVDDSQLPKDRFSAERLKGVDSTLKIQPAELGDSAMYLCASSLNTRGERPQHFGDGTRLSIL.

The J gene is TRBJ2-6, the V gene TRBV6-2 or TRBV6-3, with a tentative D call TRBD1 (6 bases). Germline V gene lookup returns CDR1 MNHEY and CDR2 SVGEGT. The V gene lost 4 bases and the J gene lost 2 bases, with 12 bases spanning the gap. The CDR3 runs 16 residues. The CDR3 DNA reads as TGTGCCAGCAGTTTCCCTAGGACAGCTGGGGCCAACGTCCTGACTTTC. Protein: CASSFPRTAGANVLTF.

The rearrangement uses TRBV10-1 and TRBJ2-3, with TRBD2 as a possible D gene (6 bases). The germline V gene encodes CDR1 WNHNN and CDR2 SYGVQD (reference sequence). V shed 4 bases and J shed 3 bases, with 11 bases lying between them. This CDR3 has 14 residues. In DNA form, the CDR3 reads TGCGCCAGCAGTGGGCGGAGGGCGACAGATACGCAGTATTTT. It codes for CASSGRRATDTQYF.

This chain connects TRBV30 to TRBJ1-1, with a weak D call TRBD1 (5 bases). The CDR3 totals 15 residues. CDR1 is GTSNPN and CDR2 is SVGIG in the germline V gene (reference sequence). Trimming cost V 4 bases and J 0 bases, with 15 bases left between them. The CDR3 nucleotides read TGTGCCTGGAAATCAGGGTTTTCAATGAACACTGAAGCTTTCTTT. This sequence encodes CAWKSGFSMNTEAFF. Full variable domain (rest looked up from reference TRBV30 and TRBJ1-1): SQTIHQWPATLVQPVGSPLSLECTVEGTSNPNLYWYRQAAGRGLQLLFYSVGIGQISSEVPQNLSASRPQDRQFILSSKKLLLSDSGFYLCAWKSGFSMNTEAFFGQGTRLTVV.

This chain's CDR3 is CASSPGTGYYEQYF. The CDR3 DNA reads TGCGCCAGCAGCCCCGGGACAGGGTACTACGAGCAGTACTTC. This chain uses TRBV5-1 with TRBJ2-7; 9 bases map to TRBD1. The CDR3 is 14 residues long. V dropped 4 bases and J dropped 3; count of bases not matched to a gene: 5. Germline V gives CDR1 SGHRS, CDR2 YFSETQ.

The chain links TRBV13 to TRBJ1-2, with D possibly being TRBD1 (6 bases). V was shortened by 5 bases and J by 5 bases, with 9 bases between the two germline ends. Per the germline V gene, CDR1 is PRHDT and CDR2 is FYEKMQ (reference sequence). This CDR3 has 12 amino acids. The CDR3 sequence: CASSQGIYGYTF. The DNA for the CDR3 is TGTGCCAGCAGCCAGGGGATTTATGGCTACACCTTC.

The chain uses TRBV10-2 and TRBJ2-3; a weak D match, TRBD2 (5 bases). CDR3 length: 16 residues. CDR1 WSHSY and CDR2 SAAADI come from the germline V gene. The germline V and J ends were trimmed by 4 bases and 1 base, with 15 bases remaining between them. CDR3 in amino acids: CASSAVGVGGTDTQYF. CDR3 sequence (DNA): TGCGCCAGCAGTGCGGTGGGAGTTGGGGGCACAGATACGCAGTATTTT.

The chain carries TRBV3-1 (or the pseudogene TRBV3-2) and TRBJ1-1; 12 bases are shared with TRBD1. The germline CDR1 and CDR2 sequences are LGHDT and YNNKEL (reference sequence). V gave up 6 bases and J gave up 6 bases; unmatched junction bases: 8. The CDR3 has 15 residues. The CDR3 DNA follows: TGTGCCAGCAGGCTGGGGACAGGGGGCGTTTCTGAAGCTTTCTTT. Translation: CASRLGTGGVSEAFF.